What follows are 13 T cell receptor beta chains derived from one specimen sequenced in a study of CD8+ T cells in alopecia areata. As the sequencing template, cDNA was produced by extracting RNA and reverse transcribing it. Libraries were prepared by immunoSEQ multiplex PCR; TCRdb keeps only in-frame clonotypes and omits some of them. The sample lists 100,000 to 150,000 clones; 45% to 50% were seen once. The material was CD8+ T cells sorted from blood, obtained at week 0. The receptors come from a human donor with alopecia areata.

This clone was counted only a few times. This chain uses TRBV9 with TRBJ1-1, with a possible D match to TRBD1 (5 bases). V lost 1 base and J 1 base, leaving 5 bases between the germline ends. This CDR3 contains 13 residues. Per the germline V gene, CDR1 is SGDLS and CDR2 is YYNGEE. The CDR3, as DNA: TGTGCCAGCAGCGTACAGGGGAACACTGAAGCTTTCTTT. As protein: CASSVQGNTEAFF.

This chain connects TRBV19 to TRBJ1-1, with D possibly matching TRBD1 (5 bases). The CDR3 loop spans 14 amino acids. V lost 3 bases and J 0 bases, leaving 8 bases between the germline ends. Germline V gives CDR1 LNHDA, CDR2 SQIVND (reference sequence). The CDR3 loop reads CASSIGGMNTEAFF. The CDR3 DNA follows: TGTGCCAGTAGTATTGGGGGTATGAACACTGAAGCTTTCTTT.

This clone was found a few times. The DNA of the CDR3 is TGTGCCAGCAGCCAGGTGGGAGGAAGATACTACGAGCAGTACTTC. Protein product: CASSQVGGRYYEQYF. The chain carries TRBV14 and TRBJ2-7, with a possible D match to TRBD2 (6 bases). The CDR3 runs to 15 residues. CDR1 is SGHDN and CDR2 is FVKESK in the germline V gene. Trimming took off 3 bases at V and 3 bases at J, with 15 bases between the two ends.

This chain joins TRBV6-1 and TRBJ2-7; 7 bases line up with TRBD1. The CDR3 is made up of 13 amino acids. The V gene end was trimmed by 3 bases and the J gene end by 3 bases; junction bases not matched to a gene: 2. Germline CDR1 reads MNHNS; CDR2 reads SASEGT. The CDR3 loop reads CASSDGQVYEQYF. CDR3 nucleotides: TGTGCCAGCAGTGACGGACAGGTCTACGAGCAGTACTTC.

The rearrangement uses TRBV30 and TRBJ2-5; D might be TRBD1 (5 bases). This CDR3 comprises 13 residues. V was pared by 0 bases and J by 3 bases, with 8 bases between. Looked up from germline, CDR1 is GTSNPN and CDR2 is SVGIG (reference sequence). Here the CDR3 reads CAWSVSGKETQYF. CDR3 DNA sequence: TGTGCCTGGAGTGTGTCAGGGAAAGAGACCCAGTACTTC. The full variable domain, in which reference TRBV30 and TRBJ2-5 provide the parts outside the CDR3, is SQTIHQWPATLVQPVGSPLSLECTVEGTSNPNLYWYRQAAGRGLQLLFYSVGIGQISSEVPQNLSASRPQDRQFILSSKKLLLSDSGFYLCAWSVSGKETQYFGPGTRLLVL.

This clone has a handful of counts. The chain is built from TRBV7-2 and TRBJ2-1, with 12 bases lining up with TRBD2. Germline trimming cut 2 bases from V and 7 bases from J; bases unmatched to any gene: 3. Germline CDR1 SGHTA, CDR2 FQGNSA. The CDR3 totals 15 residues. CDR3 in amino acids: CASSLLAGGPNEQFF. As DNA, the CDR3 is TGTGCCAGCAGCTTACTAGCGGGGGGGCCAAATGAGCAGTTCTTC.

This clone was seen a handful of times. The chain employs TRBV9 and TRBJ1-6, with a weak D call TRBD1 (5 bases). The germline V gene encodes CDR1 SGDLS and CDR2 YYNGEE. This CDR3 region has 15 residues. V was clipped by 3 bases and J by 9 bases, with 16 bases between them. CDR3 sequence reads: CASSALGGPRSPLHF. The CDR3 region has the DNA TGTGCCAGCAGCGCCTTGGGGGGACCCCGTTCACCCCTCCACTTT.

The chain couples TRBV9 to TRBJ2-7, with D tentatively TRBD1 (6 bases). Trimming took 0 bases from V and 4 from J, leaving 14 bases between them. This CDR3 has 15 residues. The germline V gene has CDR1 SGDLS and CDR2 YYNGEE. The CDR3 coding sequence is TGTGCCAGCAGCGTAGGGGTGGGGGCGAATTACGAGCAGTACTTC. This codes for CASSVGVGANYEQYF.

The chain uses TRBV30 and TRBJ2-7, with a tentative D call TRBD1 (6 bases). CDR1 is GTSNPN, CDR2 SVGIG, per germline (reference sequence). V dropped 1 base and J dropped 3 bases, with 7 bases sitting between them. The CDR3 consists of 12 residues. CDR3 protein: CAWSEDSYEQYF. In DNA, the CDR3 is TGTGCCTGGAGTGAGGACAGCTACGAGCAGTACTTC.

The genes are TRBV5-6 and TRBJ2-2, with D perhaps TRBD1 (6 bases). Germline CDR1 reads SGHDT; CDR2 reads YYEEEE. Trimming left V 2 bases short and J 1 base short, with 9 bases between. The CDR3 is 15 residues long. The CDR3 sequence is CASSFGRGNTGELFF. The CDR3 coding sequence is TGTGCCAGCAGCTTTGGCAGGGGGAACACCGGGGAGCTGTTTTTT.

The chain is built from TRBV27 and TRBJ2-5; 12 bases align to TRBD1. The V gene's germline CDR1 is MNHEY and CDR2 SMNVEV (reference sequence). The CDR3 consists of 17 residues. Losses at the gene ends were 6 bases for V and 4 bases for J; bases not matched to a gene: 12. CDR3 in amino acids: CASSRGPGQGAGETQYF. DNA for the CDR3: TGTGCCAGCAGCCGGGGTCCGGGACAGGGGGCCGGAGAGACCCAGTACTTC.

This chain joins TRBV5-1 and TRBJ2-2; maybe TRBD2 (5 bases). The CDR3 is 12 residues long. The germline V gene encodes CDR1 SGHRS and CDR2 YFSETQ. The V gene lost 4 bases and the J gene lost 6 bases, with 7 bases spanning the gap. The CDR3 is CASSPGAGELFF. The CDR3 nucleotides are TGCGCCAGCAGCCCCGGGGCCGGGGAGCTGTTTTTT.

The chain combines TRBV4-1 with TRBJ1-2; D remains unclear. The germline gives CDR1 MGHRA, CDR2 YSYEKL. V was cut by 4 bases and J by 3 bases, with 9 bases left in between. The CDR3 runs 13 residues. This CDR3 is CASSLAPDYGYTF. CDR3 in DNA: TGCGCCAGCAGCCTGGCACCCGACTATGGCTACACCTTC.